One T cell receptor (beta chain) is described in this entry. Its cognate antigen is unknown. Sequenced material consisted of expressed TCRB transcripts (all of the isolated RNA was reverse transcribed). Assay: immunoSEQ multiplex PCR; the TCRdb copy retains only in-frame clones and omits some. Of about 240,000 clones in the sample, less than 35% were seen once. V dropped 8 bases and J dropped 2 bases, with 21 bases sitting between them. The CDR3 is made up of 16 amino acids. CDR1 is SGHTA, CDR2 FQGNSA, per germline. These data come from a study of beta chain features in type 1 diabetes. Study-level points and caveats: Naive, central memory and Treg TCRB repertoires appeared more alike in patients than in healthy donors.

Sequencing used central memory CD4+ T cells from blood. The rearrangement joins TRBV7-2 to TRBJ2-5; D is perhaps TRBD2 (7 bases). The receptor comes from a man in his thirties or forties in good health. The CDR3 nucleotides read TGTGCCAGCGGACTCAGGGGCGGCGGGAGTCAAGAGACCCAGTACTTC. This sequence encodes CASGLRGGGSQETQYF.